The rows below give T cell receptor beta chains drawn from one sample of a study of blood T cell repertoires in COVID-19. Produced via immunoSEQ multiplex PCR; TCRdb's table is partial and in-frame only. The sample lists 150,000 to 200,000 clones, 89% occurring once. Sequenced input: PBMCs or T cells enriched from blood (not recorded which). The receptors were gathered from a woman between 18 and 29 years old who had recovered from COVID-19. The CDR3 runs from the conserved cysteine through the conserved F or W.

J,V,CDR3
TRBJ1-1,TRBV4-1,CASSLLTGGINTEAFF
TRBJ2-7,TRBV7-2,CASSFRSGAVWYEQYF
TRBJ2-7,TRBV6-5,CASRKREGTYEQYF
TRBJ1-1,TRBV6-5,CASTARGALGEAFF
TRBJ2-5,TRBV5-1,CASSTRDTPQETQYF
TRBJ2-2,TRBV6-4,CASSEGGLADTGELFF
TRBJ1-1,TRBV2,CASTGGMDTEAFF
TRBJ2-1,TRBV5-1,CASSLATPPNEQFF
TRBJ2-3,TRBV28,CASSLAVLNTQYF
TRBJ1-5,TRBV19,CASSPNYGQPQHF
TRBJ1-4,TRBV19,CASSTEAGATNEKLFF
TRBJ2-1,TRBV15,CATSNSGRSSYNEQFF
TRBJ1-5,TRBV30,CAWNTPGGYQPQHF
TRBJ1-1,TRBV7-6,CASSRQGAGTEAFF
TRBJ2-3,TRBV2,CASSGHIEQTTDTQYF
TRBJ2-7,TRBV7-9,CASSSSSGRAYEQYF
TRBJ2-7,TRBV21-1,CASSNLIPGASFYEQYF
TRBJ2-7,TRBV5-6,CASSHKTGKGEQYF
TRBJ2-7,TRBV15,CATSPGTPSYEQYF